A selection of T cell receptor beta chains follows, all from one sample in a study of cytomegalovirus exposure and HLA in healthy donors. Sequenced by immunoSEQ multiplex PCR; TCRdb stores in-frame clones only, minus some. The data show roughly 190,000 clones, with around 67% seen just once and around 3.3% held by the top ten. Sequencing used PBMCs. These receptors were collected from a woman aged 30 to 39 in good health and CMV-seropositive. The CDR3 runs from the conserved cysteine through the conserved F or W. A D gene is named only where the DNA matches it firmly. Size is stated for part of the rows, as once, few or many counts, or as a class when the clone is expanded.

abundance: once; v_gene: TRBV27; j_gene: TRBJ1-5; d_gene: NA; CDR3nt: TGTGCCAGCAGTTTAGACGGCTCAGGTCAGCCCCAGCATTTT; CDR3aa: CASSLDGSGQPQHF
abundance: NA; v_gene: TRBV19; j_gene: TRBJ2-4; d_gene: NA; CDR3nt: TGTGCCAGTAGTATGGAGGAGGGCCTTATAAACATTCAGTACTTC; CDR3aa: CASSMEEGLINIQYF
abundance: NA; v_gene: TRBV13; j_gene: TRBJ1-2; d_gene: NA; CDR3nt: TGTGCCAGCAGCCGACAGGAGGACTATGGCTACACCTTC; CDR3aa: CASSRQEDYGYTF
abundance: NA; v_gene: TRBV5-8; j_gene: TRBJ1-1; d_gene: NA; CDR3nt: TGTGCCAGCACCTTGACCCGGGTCCCTGAAGCTTTCTTT; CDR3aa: CASTLTRVPEAFF
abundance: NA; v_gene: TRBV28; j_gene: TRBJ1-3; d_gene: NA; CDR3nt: TGTGCCAGCAGTTTATCTCCAGGGGACTCTGGAAACACCATATATTTT; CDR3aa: CASSLSPGDSGNTIYF
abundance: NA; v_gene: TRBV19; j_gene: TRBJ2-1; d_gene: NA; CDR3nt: TGTGCCAGTACCCCTGACAGAATCGGCAATGAGCAGTTCTTC; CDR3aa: CASTPDRIGNEQFF
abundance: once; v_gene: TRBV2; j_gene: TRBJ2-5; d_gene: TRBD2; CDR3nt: TGTGCCAGCAGTACTAGCGGGAGAAGGGAGACCCAGTACTTC; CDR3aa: CASSTSGRRETQYF
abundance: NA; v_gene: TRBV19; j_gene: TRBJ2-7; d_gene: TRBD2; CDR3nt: TGTGCCAGTAGTATAGGACTAGCGGGAGTGTACGAGCAGTACTTC; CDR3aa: CASSIGLAGVYEQYF
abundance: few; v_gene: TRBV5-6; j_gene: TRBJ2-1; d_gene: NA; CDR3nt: TGTGCCAGCAGCTTGGACGGGGGGCGCGTTTACAATGAGCAGTTCTTC; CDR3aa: CASSLDGGRVYNEQFF
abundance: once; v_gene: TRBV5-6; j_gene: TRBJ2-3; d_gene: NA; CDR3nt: TGTGCCAGCCGCGGGGTCCCAGATACGCAGTATTTT; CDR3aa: CASRGVPDTQYF
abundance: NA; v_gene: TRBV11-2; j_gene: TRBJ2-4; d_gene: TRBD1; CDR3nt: TGTGCCAGCAGCTCCGGGACAGGGGCAAACATTCAGTACTTC; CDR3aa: CASSSGTGANIQYF
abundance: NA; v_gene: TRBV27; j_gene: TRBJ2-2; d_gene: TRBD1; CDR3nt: TGTGCCAGCATCCGACAGGGGTCAAACACCGGGGAGCTGTTTTTT; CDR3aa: CASIRQGSNTGELFF
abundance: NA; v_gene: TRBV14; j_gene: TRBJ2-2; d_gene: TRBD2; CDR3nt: TGTGCCAGCAGCCCGGGACTAGCGGGAGGGCCTTCCGTTGGCACCGGGGAGCTGTTTTTT; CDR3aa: CASSPGLAGGPSVGTGELFF
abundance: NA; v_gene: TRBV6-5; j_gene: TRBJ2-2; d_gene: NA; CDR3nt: TGTGCCAGCAGTATTCTCAGGGCCCCCGGGGAGCTGTTTTTT; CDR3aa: CASSILRAPGELFF
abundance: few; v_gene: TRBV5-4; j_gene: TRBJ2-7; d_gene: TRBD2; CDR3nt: TGTGCCAGCAGCTTGGAGGAGGGCCGGGGAGGGGAGCAGTACTTC; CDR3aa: CASSLEEGRGGEQYF
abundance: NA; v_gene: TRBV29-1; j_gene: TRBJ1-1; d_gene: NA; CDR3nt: TGCAGCGGAGGACAAGTAAACACTGAAGCTTTCTTT; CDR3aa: CSGGQVNTEAFF
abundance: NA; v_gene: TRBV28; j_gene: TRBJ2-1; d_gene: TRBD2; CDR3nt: TGTGCCACCGGGACTAGCGGGAGTCGGGATGAGCAGTTCTTC; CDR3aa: CATGTSGSRDEQFF
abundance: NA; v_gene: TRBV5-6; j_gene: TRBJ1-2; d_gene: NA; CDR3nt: TGTGCCAGCAGCTCCGGGCTGACTAGGGGAGGCTACACCTTC; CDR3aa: CASSSGLTRGGYTF
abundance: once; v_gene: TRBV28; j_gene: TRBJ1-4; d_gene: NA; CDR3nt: TGTGCCAGCTCCATGCCAATTTCAGGGGATTGGGTCTCGAATGAAAAACTGTTTTTT; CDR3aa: CASSMPISGDWVSNEKLFF
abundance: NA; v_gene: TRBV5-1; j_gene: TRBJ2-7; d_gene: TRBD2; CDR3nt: TGCGCCAGCAGCCTCCAGGCGGGGGATTCCTACGAGCAGTACTTC; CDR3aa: CASSLQAGDSYEQYF
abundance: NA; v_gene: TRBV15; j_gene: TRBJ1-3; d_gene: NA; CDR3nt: TGTGCCACCAGTGAGGGATTGAGGAACACCATATATTTT; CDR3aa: CATSEGLRNTIYF
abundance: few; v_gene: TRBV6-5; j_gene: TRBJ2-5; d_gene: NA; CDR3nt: TGTGCCAGCAGTGCAGTAGGGGGGACCCAGTACTTC; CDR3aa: CASSAVGGTQYF
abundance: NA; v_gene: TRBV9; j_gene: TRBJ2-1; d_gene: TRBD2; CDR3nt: TGTGCCAGCAGTGCCTCGGGACTAGCGGCCCCCAATGAGCAGTTCTTC; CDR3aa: CASSASGLAAPNEQFF